The source of this TCR beta chain is a study of blood T cells in healthy people across ages. The V and J ends lost 4 bases and 1 base respectively, with 8 bases between them. This CDR3 region has 14 residues. The germline gives CDR1 SGHRS, CDR2 YFSETQ. Each sample yielded at least 5.5 micrograms of PBMC total RNA. The use of a sample-barcoded 5' primer and a J-beta primer mix characterized a second PCR of about 7 to 12 cycles. TCRdb passed the 5' RACE reads through MiXCR, listing each CDR3 protein once. The sample includes more than 700,000 distinct CDR3 sequences, 46% of them seen just once. The V gene is TRBV5-1, the J gene TRBJ2-2, with D possibly being TRBD1 (6 bases). Source material: blood. This clonotype was sampled from a man older than 75 in good health. The DNA for the CDR3 is TGCGCCAGCAGCCCGACAGGGAACACCGGGGAGCTGTTTTTT. As protein: CASSPTGNTGELFF.